The 16 T cell receptor beta chains given below trace back to one sample, sequenced in a study of T cell repertoires in cytomegalovirus infection. Using its own MiXCR run on the reads, TCRdb lists one record per CDR3 protein. This sample has approximately 76,000 distinct CDR3 sequences; about 24% occur once, and the top ten carry approximately 48%. For these receptors, no antigen is known. Sample: CD8+ T cells from cultured PBMCs, taken from culture after CMV antigen stimulation. Receptors were obtained from a human donor in good health (CMV status not recorded). Some clones in this sample may be carry-over from other donors' samples.

V is TRBV24-1 and J is TRBJ2-2, with 12 bases aligning to TRBD2. CDR1 KGHDR and CDR2 SFDVKD come from the germline V gene. The CDR3 is 16 residues long. V gave up 5 bases and J gave up 0 bases; unmatched junction bases: 0. The CDR3 DNA reads as TGTGCCACCAGTGGACTAGCGGGGGCGAACACCGGGGAGCTGTTTTTT. This encodes CATSGLAGANTGELFF.

The V gene is TRBV6-2 or TRBV6-3, the J gene TRBJ2-1; TRBD2 matches 8 bases. The CDR3 contains 15 residues. V lost 5 bases and J lost 7; bases outside the gene matches: 10. CDR1 MNHEY and CDR2 SVGEGT come from the germline V gene. This CDR3 reads CASSTEGLVKNEQFF. CDR3 DNA sequence: TGTGCCAGCAGTACCGAGGGACTAGTCAAGAATGAGCAGTTCTTC.

This chain joins TRBV12-3 or TRBV12-4 and TRBJ2-7; TRBD2 aligns across 7 bases. V shed 1 base and J 7 bases; nucleotides not matched to a gene: 10. The CDR3 is 15 amino acids. The CDR3 loop is CASSLVGGGPVEQYF. The CDR3 bases are TGTGCCAGCAGTTTAGTTGGGGGAGGGCCGGTAGAGCAGTACTTC.

This clonotype was seen more than once but under ten times. The chain is built from TRBV5-1 and TRBJ2-3; 9 nucleotides match TRBD1. This CDR3 has 16 amino acids. Germline V gene lookup returns CDR1 SGHRS and CDR2 YFSETQ. V lost 4 bases, J lost 4 bases, and 10 bases stayed unmatched. The CDR3 loop is CASSPDRGTPPDTQYF. The CDR3 DNA is TGCGCCAGCAGCCCGGACAGGGGCACCCCCCCAGATACGCAGTATTTT. Full variable domain (missing parts from reference TRBV5-1 and TRBJ2-3): KAGVTQTPRYLIKTRGQQVTLSCSPISGHRSVSWYQQTPGQGLQFLFEYFSETQRNKGNFPGRFSGRQFSNSRSEMNVSTLELGDSALYLCASSPDRGTPPDTQYFGPGTRLTVL.

This clonotype was counted ten times or more. The chain employs TRBV27 and TRBJ1-1, with a weak D call TRBD1 (6 bases). The CDR3 spans 14 residues. Germline lookup yields CDR1 MNHEY and CDR2 SMNVEV (reference sequence). Trimming took off 5 bases at V and 5 bases at J, with 15 bases between the two ends. The CDR3 DNA reads TGTGCCAGCAGTCAAGCAGGGGCGAGAACTGAAGCTTTCTTT. Translated, it gives CASSQAGARTEAFF.

V usage is TRBV5-4 and J usage is TRBJ2-2, with D tentatively TRBD2 (6 bases). The V end lost 5 bases, the J end lost 3 bases, and 20 bases lay between the germline ends. Looked up from germline, CDR1 is SGHNT and CDR2 is YYREEE (reference sequence). The CDR3 runs 17 residues. The CDR3 sequence: CASRWNTGGVDTGELFF. The DNA for the CDR3 is TGTGCCAGCAGGTGGAACACCGGGGGTGTTGACACCGGGGAGCTGTTTTTT.

The chain has TRBV4-2 and TRBJ2-7, with 9 bases identical to TRBD2. The germline CDR1 and CDR2 sequences are LGHNA and YNFKEQ. V dropped 0 bases and J dropped 0; count of bases not matched to a gene: 3. The CDR3 sequence is 16 residues long. The CDR3 DNA sequence: TGTGCCAGCAGCCAAGAAGCGGGGGGCAGCTCCTACGAGCAGTACTTC. This codes for CASSQEAGGSSYEQYF.

This clonotype was counted ten times or more. The V call is TRBV19, the J call TRBJ2-2; 7 bases align to TRBD2. The CDR3 has 15 residues. J was trimmed by 6 bases and V by 2 bases; bases with no gene match: 6. CDR1 is LNHDA and CDR2 is SQIVND in the germline V gene (reference sequence). The CDR3 here is CASSIRLAGPGELFF. The CDR3 DNA reads TGTGCCAGTAGTATACGACTAGCCGGGCCCGGGGAGCTGTTTTTT.

V usage is TRBV28 and J usage is TRBJ1-5, with TRBD1 matching 9 bases. Germline V gene sequence: CDR1 MDHEN, CDR2 SYDVKM. After removal of 4 bases from V and 3 bases from J, the junction contained 13 bases not matched to a gene. The CDR3 loop spans 18 amino acids. CDR3 DNA: TGTGCCAGCAGTTGCGACCGGGACAGGGTTTTTGCCAATCAGCCCCAGCATTTT. Translated, it gives CASSCDRDRVFANQPQHF. Combining the CDR3 with reference TRBV28 and TRBJ1-5 gives the whole variable domain DVKVTQSSRYLVKRTGEKVFLECVQDMDHENMFWYRQDPGLGLRLIYFSYDVKMKEKGDIPEGYSVSREKKERFSLILESASTNQTSMYLCASSCDRDRVFANQPQHFGDGTRLSIL.

V usage is TRBV27 and J usage is TRBJ2-7; D possibly corresponds to TRBD1 (6 bases). The length of the CDR3 is 16 residues. Trimming removed 1 base at V and 2 bases at J, with 15 bases between. Germline V lookup: CDR1 MNHEY, CDR2 SMNVEV (reference sequence). The CDR3 nucleotides read TGTGCCAGCAGTTTATACCAGGGGATCAACCCCTACGAGCAGTACTTC. This gives the protein CASSLYQGINPYEQYF.

The chain combines TRBV19 with TRBJ2-2; tentative D call: TRBD2 (5 bases). V gave up 6 bases and J gave up 0 bases, with 14 bases separating them. The CDR3 is made up of 16 amino acids. Germline-derived CDR1 and CDR2 are LNHDA and SQIVND (reference sequence). CDR3 protein: CASSPRRGPNTGELFF. CDR3 DNA: TGTGCCAGTAGCCCTCGAAGAGGGCCGAACACCGGGGAGCTGTTTTTT.

The rearrangement joins TRBV4-3 to TRBJ1-2; D gene uncertain. From germline, CDR1 is LGHNA and CDR2 YSLEER. V was cut by 0 bases and J by 3 bases, with 11 bases left in between. CDR3 length: 15 amino acids. CDR3 in DNA: TGCGCCAGCAGCCAAGAACTGAACCCCCACTATGGCTACACCTTC. Its translation is CASSQELNPHYGYTF.

A few counts support this clonotype. The rearrangement links TRBV24-1 to TRBJ2-3; TRBD2 matches at 7 bases. Germline CDR1 KGHDR, CDR2 SFDVKD. The CDR3 has 15 amino acids. V trimming: 2 bases; J trimming: 4 bases; junction bases outside the gene matches: 5. CDR3 DNA sequence: TGTGCCACCAGTGATTCTCTAGCGGATCCAGATACGCAGTATTTT. Amino acids: CATSDSLADPDTQYF.

This clonotype was found a few times. V usage is TRBV14 and J usage is TRBJ1-2; no firm D call. V was shortened by 2 bases and J by 0 bases, with 10 bases between the two germline ends. Germline lookup yields CDR1 SGHDN and CDR2 FVKESK. CDR3 size: 15 residues. CDR3 DNA sequence: TGTGCCAGCAGCCAAACGGGCAGCCCTAACTATGGCTACACCTTC. It is translated as CASSQTGSPNYGYTF. The entire variable domain, with the rest obtained from reference TRBV14 and TRBJ1-2, is as follows: EAGVTQFPSHSVIEKGQTVTLRCDPISGHDNLYWYRRVMGKEIKFLLHFVKESKQDESGMPNNRFLAERTGGTYSTLKVQPAELEDSGVYFCASSQTGSPNYGYTFGSGTRLTVV.

This clonotype was seen at least ten times. The chain is built from TRBV7-9 and TRBJ2-3; 16 bases map to TRBD2. Unmatched junction bases numbered 12, after V lost 8 bases and J lost 7 bases. The CDR3 consists of 17 residues. Germline CDR1 reads SEHNR; CDR2 reads FQNEAQ (reference sequence). The CDR3 DNA is TGTGCCAGCTCGGGACTAGCGGGGGGGGTTTCCCCGTATACGCAGTATTTT. This sequence encodes CASSGLAGGVSPYTQYF.

This clonotype was seen repeatedly, ten times or more. The genes are TRBV27 and TRBJ1-2; possible D gene TRBD1, 5 bases. This CDR3 has 13 amino acids. The V gene's germline CDR1 is MNHEY and CDR2 SMNVEV (reference sequence). The germline V and J ends were trimmed by 0 bases and 6 bases, with 8 bases remaining between them. CDR3 region: CASSLSQGNGYTF. The CDR3 DNA reads TGTGCCAGCAGTTTATCGCAGGGAAATGGCTACACCTTC.